This T cell receptor (beta chain) was captured by sequencing in a study of glioma-infiltrating T cells. TCR alpha and beta CDR3 regions were amplified from RNA using iRepertoire nested multiplex PCR. Each CDR3 protein gets one entry after TCRdb re-called the multiplex PCR reads with MiXCR. The sample holds around 170,000 distinct CDR3 sequences; around 42% are singletons and the top ten take around 5.2%. The germline V and J ends were trimmed by 5 bases and 4 bases, with 10 bases remaining between them. This CDR3 region has 13 residues. Note on this clonotype: Its matching antigen is unknown.

Regarding the study as a whole: Tissue and blood shared very few CDR3 sequences. Non-neoplastic patients had below-expected tissue-blood divergence, while all gliomas exceeded expectation.

This TCR was recovered from a human donor with low-grade glioma or glioblastoma, undergoing nonglioma brain surgery, or in good health (not recorded which). The chain couples TRBV12-3 or TRBV12-4 to TRBJ2-3; weak D call: TRBD2 (5 bases). The sequenced material came from glioma tissue, nonneoplastic brain tissue, or PBMCs (not recorded which). The chain's CDR3 is CASSALLADTQYF. CDR3 bases: TGTGCCAGCAGTGCGCTACTAGCAGATACGCAGTATTTT.